The rows below give T cell receptor beta chains drawn from one sample of a study of OX40 agonist ivuxolimab in advanced cancers. Method: immunoSEQ multiplex PCR; TCRdb's copy keeps in-frame clones and lacks some. The repertoire holds some 70,000 clones, with about 83% as singletons. The source was CD4+ or CD8+ T cells sorted from blood, collected in a trial of the OX40 agonist ivuxolimab. These receptors were obtained from an adult with an advanced solid tumor such as melanoma, head and neck, liver or kidney cancer. CDR3s include the opening cysteine and the closing phenylalanine or tryptophan. D genes are given only for firm matches. Expanded clones get a size class; other rows say once, few or many, or leave the size out.

d_gene	abundance	v_gene	j_gene	CDR3aa	CDR3nt
TRBD1	.	TRBV5-5	TRBJ1-6	CASSFLDRGNSPLHF	TGTGCCAGCAGCTTCCTCGACAGGGGAAATTCACCCCTCCACTTT
.	.	TRBV7-8	TRBJ2-3	CASSLAGGRVDTQYF	TGTGCCAGCAGCTTAGCGGGGGGCCGGGTAGATACGCAGTATTTT
TRBD2	.	TRBV28	TRBJ2-7	CASSFRIVAGGPGYEQYF	TGTGCCAGCAGTTTTAGGATTGTAGCGGGGGGGCCGGGCTACGAGCAGTACTTC
.	.	TRBV5-1	TRBJ2-1	CASSLMAAPNEQFF	TGCGCCAGCAGCTTGATGGCAGCCCCTAATGAGCAGTTCTTC
.	.	TRBV6-6	TRBJ2-2	CASSHAAGRNTGELFF	TGTGCCAGCAGCCACGCCGCAGGGAGAAACACCGGGGAGCTGTTTTTT
TRBD1	.	TRBV5-1	TRBJ1-4	CASSLGQEASHEKLFF	TGCGCCAGCAGCCTGGGACAGGAGGCATCGCATGAAAAACTGTTTTTT
.	.	TRBV6-1	TRBJ2-1	CASGTYSYNEQFF	TGTGCCAGCGGGACATACTCCTACAATGAGCAGTTCTTC
.	.	TRBV5-1	TRBJ2-5	CASSLFGMETQYF	TGCGCCAGCAGCTTGTTCGGAATGGAGACCCAGTACTTC
TRBD1	.	TRBV5-1	TRBJ2-2	CASSQGQPNTGELFF	TGCGCCAGCAGCCAGGGACAGCCGAACACCGGGGAGCTGTTTTTT
.	.	TRBV6-5	TRBJ1-5	CASSPTGGSNQPQHF	TGTGCCAGCAGCCCTACGGGGGGGTCCAATCAGCCCCAGCATTTT
TRBD1	few	TRBV4-2	TRBJ1-3	CASSQELGTGGLIASGNTIYF	TGTGCCAGCAGCCAAGAGTTAGGGACAGGGGGCTTAATAGCCTCTGGAAACACCATATATTTT
TRBD1	.	TRBV5-4	TRBJ1-2	CASSDLTGNYGYTF	TGTGCCAGCAGCGACTTGACAGGGAACTATGGCTACACCTTC
.	.	TRBV4-1	TRBJ1-6	CASSQDRLELNNSPLHF	TGCGCCAGCAGCCAAGACAGGTTGGAGCTAAATAATTCACCCCTCCACTTT
.	.	TRBV9	TRBJ2-3	CASSPRTAEDTQYF	TGTGCCAGCAGCCCTCGGACCGCGGAAGATACGCAGTATTTT
.	few	TRBV7-9	TRBJ1-2	CASTDDRINYGYTF	TGTGCCAGCACCGATGACAGGATTAACTATGGCTACACCTTC
.	.	TRBV14	TRBJ2-3	CASSPHFSTDTQYF	TGTGCCAGCAGCCCTCACTTTAGCACAGATACGCAGTATTTT
TRBD2	.	TRBV9	TRBJ2-5	CASSYSGEETQYF	TGTGCCAGCAGCTATAGCGGGGAAGAGACCCAGTACTTC
.	.	TRBV9	TRBJ2-3	CASTRSADTQYF	TGTGCCAGCACCAGGTCGGCAGATACGCAGTATTTT
TRBD1	.	TRBV5-1	TRBJ1-6	CASSLWAQGPDSPLHF	TGCGCCAGCAGCTTGTGGGCACAGGGGCCAGATTCACCCCTCCACTTT
.	.	TRBV30	TRBJ1-5	CAWRIGTEHQPQHF	TGTGCCTGGAGAATAGGAACAGAACATCAGCCCCAGCATTTT
TRBD2	.	TRBV5-1	TRBJ2-7	CASRIAGINEQYF	TGCGCCAGCAGAATAGCGGGGATCAACGAGCAGTACTTC
.	.	TRBV7-7	TRBJ2-7	CASSIRTGYEQYF	TGTGCCAGCAGCATAAGAACAGGTTACGAGCAGTACTTC
.	few	TRBV11-2	TRBJ2-5	CASSFVKSRETQYF	TGTGCCAGCAGCTTTGTGAAGTCGAGGGAGACCCAGTACTTC
TRBD1	.	TRBV7-2	TRBJ1-1	CASSLEGRGQTEAFF	TGTGCCAGCAGCTTAGAGGGCAGGGGGCAAACTGAAGCTTTCTTT
.	.	TRBV7-2	TRBJ2-5	CASSRGGHETQYF	TGTGCCAGCAGCCGAGGAGGGCACGAGACCCAGTACTTC
.	.	TRBV30	TRBJ2-6	CAWSTWSGANVLTF	TGTGCCTGGAGTACCTGGAGTGGGGCCAACGTCCTGACTTTC
.	few	TRBV6-5	TRBJ1-2	CASSYRPPYGYTF	TGTGCCAGCAGTTACCGACCACCCTATGGCTACACCTTC